These 9 T cell receptor beta chains were sequenced from one sample in a study of metastatic and nonmetastatic thyroid tumors. TCRdb re-clonotyped the PCR reads through MiXCR. The sample holds under 9,500 clones; over 20% are singletons and the top ten take around 15%. Before thyroid surgery, none of the patients had received any treatment. Sample: tumor tissue. The receptor source for this set is a female donor with papillary thyroid cancer or a benign thyroid nodule (not recorded which). Some clones in this sample may be carry-over from other donors' samples.

About this clone: Relative to the germline gene, one junction end is altered; a read error may explain this. J is TRBJ2-7 and V is TRBV6-1; TRBD2 aligns across 10 bases. The CDR3 is made up of 14 amino acids. Looked up from germline, CDR1 is MNHNS and CDR2 is SASEGT. The CDR3 spells CASRRLAGDGEQDF. In nucleotides, the CDR3 is TGTGCCAGCAGGCGTCTAGCGGGAGACGGCGAGCAGGACTTC.

The chain links TRBV11-2 to TRBJ2-7; TRBD2 aligns across 12 bases. The CDR3 covers 14 residues. Per germline, CDR1 SGHAT and CDR2 FQNNGV. Trimming at V came to 5 bases and at J to 3 bases, leaving 2 bases not matched to a gene. CDR3 amino acids: CASSRLAGDYEQYF. The CDR3 DNA is TGTGCCAGCAGCCGACTAGCGGGAGACTACGAGCAGTACTTC.

A few counts support this clone. This chain joins TRBV6-1 and TRBJ2-7; D may be TRBD2 (6 bases). CDR1 and CDR2 (germline): MNHNS, SASEGT. The CDR3 runs to 16 residues. V was cut by 6 bases and J by 2 bases, with 20 bases left in between. The CDR3 DNA is TGTGCCAGCAGGGACCCGGTGGAGGGGAGGACCTACGAGCAGTACTTC. This gives the protein CASRDPVEGRTYEQYF.

In its sample, this clone was seen a few times. The J gene is TRBJ1-2, the V gene TRBV10-3, with a weak D call TRBD1 (6 bases). Germline loops: CDR1 ENHRY, CDR2 SYGVKD. The V end was cut by 6 bases, the J end by 0 bases, with 17 bases between. This CDR3 is built from 16 residues. CDR3 protein: CAIRAGTGTSNYGYTF. CDR3 in DNA: TGTGCCATCAGGGCGGGAACAGGGACATCTAACTATGGCTACACCTTC.

The sample holds a few counts of this clone. This sequence joins TRBV6-2 or TRBV6-3 and TRBJ1-6; D perhaps matches TRBD1 (6 bases). V was cut by 5 bases and J by 0 bases, with 14 bases left in between. Per the germline V gene, CDR1 is MNHEY and CDR2 is SVGEGT. CDR3 size: 17 residues. The CDR3, as DNA: TGTGCCAGCAGTCCCCGACAGGAACGCTCCTATAATTCACCCCTCCACTTT. This encodes CASSPRQERSYNSPLHF.

Many counts were recorded for this clone. The chain joins TRBV3-1 to TRBJ2-5; 7 positions match TRBD1. Looked up from germline, CDR1 is LGHDT and CDR2 is YNNKEL (reference sequence). This CDR3 is 12 amino acids long. V lost 4 bases to trimming and J lost 4 bases; unmatched junction nucleotides: 0. The CDR3 DNA reads TGTGCCAGCAGCCCAGGGGGAGAGACCCAGTACTTC. Translated, it gives CASSPGGETQYF.

In this sample, this clone turned up many times. The chain has TRBV5-6 and TRBJ1-2; D is unclear. Germline CDR1 SGHDT, CDR2 YYEEEE. The CDR3 covers 13 residues. V lost 0 bases, J lost 4 bases, and 7 bases lay in between. As DNA, the CDR3 is TGTGCCAGCAGCTTGGGACCAACCTATGGCTACACCTTC. It encodes CASSLGPTYGYTF.

This clone occurred many times. Relative to the germline gene, one junction end is altered; a read error may explain this. The rearrangement uses TRBV4-1 and TRBJ1-5; no firm D call. Germline lookup yields CDR1 MGHRA and CDR2 YSYEKL. The CDR3 loop spans 13 amino acids. The DNA for the CDR3 is TGCGCCAGCAGCCAAGACCACGGTCAGCCCCAGCGTTTT. Amino acids: CASSQDHGQPQRF.

By sample share, this clone is medium-sized. The chain has TRBV6-1 and TRBJ2-7; D is ambiguous. Germline-derived CDR1 and CDR2 are MNHNS and SASEGT. The CDR3 runs to 11 residues. V was cut by 4 bases and J by 0 bases, with 1 base left in between. The CDR3 loop is CASSGSYEQYF. CDR3 in DNA: TGTGCCAGCAGTGGCTCCTACGAGCAGTACTTC.